The 9 T cell receptor beta chains presented below share a single source sample, sequenced in a study of Graves' ophthalmopathy and Graves' hyperthyroidism. Scientists amplified the TCR beta CDR3 regions from RNA transcripts. First-round RT-PCR relied on HTBI primers, and a second-round multiplex PCR came next. TCRdb reanalysed the multiplex PCR reads using MiXCR and keeps one entry per CDR3 protein. Here the sample spans hundreds of thousands of distinct CDR3 sequences, about 24% being singletons. Sequencing was performed on peripheral blood. The receptors were sampled from a woman in her late teens or twenties with stable Graves' hyperthyroidism. Some clones in this sample may be carry-over from other donors' samples.

This clonotype appeared many times. The genes are TRBV12-3 or TRBV12-4 and TRBJ2-7, with no clear D. Trimming pared 7 bases from V and 2 bases from J, leaving 15 bases between. The CDR3 has 14 amino acids. The CDR3 spells CASTNPTSPYEQYF. The CDR3 nucleotides read TGTGCCAGCACCAACCCGACCAGTCCCTACGAGCAGTACTTC.

In its sample, this clonotype was seen a few times. V is TRBV20-1 and J is TRBJ2-2; D unresolved. Per germline, CDR1 DFQATT and CDR2 SNEGSKA (reference sequence). This CDR3 has 12 amino acids. Between the trimmed V and J ends, which lost 3 bases and 6 bases, there was a span of 8 bases. The CDR3 loop is CSASKVAGELFF. For the CDR3, the DNA is TGCAGTGCTAGTAAGGTTGCCGGGGAGCTGTTTTTT.

This clonotype was recorded at least ten times. The genes are TRBV3-1 and TRBJ1-3; D unclear. The CDR3 has 13 amino acids. The germline V and J ends were trimmed by 4 bases and 4 bases, with 8 bases remaining between them. Germline values: CDR1 LGHDT, CDR2 YNNKEL (reference sequence). The CDR3 is CASSLVSGNTIYF. The DNA for the CDR3 is TGTGCCAGCAGCCTCGTCTCCGGAAACACCATATATTTT.

A remark on this clonotype: A clone one base away is much larger, so this may be a read error. The V and J genes are TRBV7-7 and TRBJ2-5; TRBD1 or TRBD2 may be the D gene (5 bases each). CDR3 length: 16 residues. Germline CDR1 and CDR2: SSHAT and FNYEAQ (reference sequence). The chain's CDR3 is CASSLSTWGNQETKYF. CDR3 DNA sequence: TGTGCTAGCAGCTTATCGACATGGGGGAATCAAGAGACCAAGTACTTC. Using reference TRBV7-7 and TRBJ2-5 for the parts outside the CDR3, the full variable domain is GAGVSQSPRYKVTKRGQDVTLRCDPISSHATLYWYQQALGQGPEFLTYFNYEAQPDKSGLPSDRFSAERPEGSISTLTIQRTEQRDSAMYRCASSLSTWGNQETKYFGPGTRLLVL.

This clonotype was picked up many times. This rearrangement joins TRBV6-5 to TRBJ2-4, with 9 nucleotides matching TRBD1. Germline-derived CDR1 and CDR2 are MNHEY and SVGAGI. Germline trimming cut 5 bases from V and 3 bases from J; bases unmatched to any gene: 8. This CDR3 has 16 amino acids. The CDR3, as DNA: TGTGCCAGCAGTATACAGGGGGCTTCGGGCAAAAACATTCAGTACTTC. It codes for CASSIQGASGKNIQYF.

This clonotype was found many times. The chain couples TRBV6-5 to TRBJ1-6, with D possibly matching TRBD1 (6 bases). With 6 bases removed from V and 4 bases from J, the gap between germline ends came to 13 bases. The CDR3 covers 15 residues. Germline V gene sequence: CDR1 MNHEY, CDR2 SVGAGI. The CDR3 loop is CASSLYRAYNSPLHF. CDR3 coding DNA: TGTGCCAGCAGCCTTTACAGGGCTTATAATTCACCCCTCCACTTT.

Many counts were recorded for this clonotype. J is TRBJ1-1 and V is TRBV13; D not certain. Germline V gene data show CDR1 as PRHDT and CDR2 as FYEKMQ (reference sequence). The CDR3 is 11 amino acids. V was trimmed by 2 bases and J by 11 bases, leaving 9 bases between them. CDR3 loop: CASSLLMRAFF. In nucleotides, the CDR3 is TGTGCCAGCAGCTTATTGATGCGGGCTTTCTTT.

CDR3 sequence reads: CASSEGLAGGRKTQYF. In DNA form, the CDR3 reads TGTGCCAGCAGTGAGGGACTAGCGGGGGGGCGGAAGACCCAGTACTTC. V usage is TRBV2 and J usage is TRBJ2-5; 16 bases line up with TRBD2. Germline V gene sequence: CDR1 SNHLY, CDR2 FYNNEI. CDR3 size: 16 residues. Trimming at V came to 3 bases and at J to 6 bases, leaving 4 bases not matched to a gene.

This clonotype has at least ten counts. The chain couples TRBV10-3 to TRBJ2-5, with 7 bases that match TRBD1. The CDR3 has 12 amino acids. CDR1 ENHRY and CDR2 SYGVKD come from the germline V gene. With V trimmed by 10 bases and J by 4 bases, 6 bases remained unmatched. The CDR3 nucleotides are TGTGCCAGCAGGGGGATTGGAGAGACCCAGTACTTC. Translating it yields CASRGIGETQYF.